This T cell receptor (beta chain) was identified in a study of blood T cell repertoires in COVID-19 (TCRdb year 2020). Regarding the complete study: Samples covering the acute and convalescent phases of COVID-19 were provided by collaborators in the United States, Italy and Spain. The material from the prospective study consisted of cDNA or gDNA derived from T cells, B-cell-depleted T cells, or PBMCs. The repertoires were made available in a free public database intended to serve as a resource for research on the immune response to SARS-CoV-2. The samples were drawn from the first 160 participants of the ongoing ImmuneRACE study and from under 1,500 subjects provided by 6 global collaborators. The sample metadata nearly always contained a de-identified subject ID, COVID-19 status, age in years and sex. The dataset comprised deeply sampled blood TCRbeta repertoires from subjects exposed to, actively infected with, or recovered from COVID-19. Where available, HLA class I and class II types were taken from metadata supplied by the sample provider and were not determined by assay-based typing.

Summary of the overall study and its limitations: How much clinical and demographic metadata was included differed by source and by participant, and the metadata was provided uncurated.

As encoded in the germline V gene, CDR1 is SGHRS while CDR2 is YFSETQ. V has 6 bases trimmed and J has 0 bases trimmed; junction bases matching no gene number 12. The CDR3 sequence holds 16 residues, the cysteine and phenylalanine included. The entry retains the CDR3 DNA only, 48 bases that are in frame from base 1. In the prospective study, participants were about 18 to 95 years old, resided in fewer than 25 geographic areas of the United States, and were enrolled through a virtual design. To assign participants to cohorts, the prospective study relied on clinical history that participants themselves reported in a screening survey and a study questionnaire. For ImmuneRACE Cohort 3, a participant was defined as recovered based on two consecutive negative NP/OP PCR tests, clearance by a healthcare professional, or resolution of symptoms. In the prospective study, whole blood, serum and a nasopharyngeal or oropharyngeal swab were collected from each participant by mobile phlebotomists. Over a roughly 2-month period, participants in the prospective study had the option of providing additional blood draws and questionnaires. Before DNA extraction, blood samples from the prospective study were shipped at room temperature or frozen.

The immunoSEQ Assay, a bias-controlled multiplex PCR, was used to amplify TCRbeta CDR3 regions from genomic DNA. The paper's processing steps were these. The number of nucleated cells in each sample was estimated by amplification of reference gene primers within the assay. To quantify the absolute abundance of each unique TCRbeta CDR3 rearrangement, sequence reads were collapsed and filtered. Productive Simpson clonality was computed per sample as the square root of Simpson's diversity index over productive rearrangements. TCRdb obtained this table from immuneACCESS and retained in-frame rearrangements with V and J assigned. These tables miss some clones; where compared with another copy, unresolved V genes account for less than half of the shortfall, and the remainder is unexplained. The DNA gave D and trimming, while V, J and clone size come from that table. A total of 270,000 or so clones appear in this sample, around nine tenths of them only once. The ten biggest clones cover approximately 2.6% of the sample.

Worth noting for this clone: The antigen this receptor binds is unknown. There are no base qualities to consult, and no much larger clone falls within one base.

The chain joins TRBV5-1 to TRBJ2-7; 7 middle bases align to TRBD2. The material sequenced was PBMCs or T cells enriched from blood (not recorded which). The TCR comes from a young woman who had recovered from COVID-19. The CDR3 protein: CASIHVAGPASYEQYF. The base sequence is TGCGCCAGCATACACGTAGCGGGTCCGGCCTCCTACGAGCAGTACTTC.